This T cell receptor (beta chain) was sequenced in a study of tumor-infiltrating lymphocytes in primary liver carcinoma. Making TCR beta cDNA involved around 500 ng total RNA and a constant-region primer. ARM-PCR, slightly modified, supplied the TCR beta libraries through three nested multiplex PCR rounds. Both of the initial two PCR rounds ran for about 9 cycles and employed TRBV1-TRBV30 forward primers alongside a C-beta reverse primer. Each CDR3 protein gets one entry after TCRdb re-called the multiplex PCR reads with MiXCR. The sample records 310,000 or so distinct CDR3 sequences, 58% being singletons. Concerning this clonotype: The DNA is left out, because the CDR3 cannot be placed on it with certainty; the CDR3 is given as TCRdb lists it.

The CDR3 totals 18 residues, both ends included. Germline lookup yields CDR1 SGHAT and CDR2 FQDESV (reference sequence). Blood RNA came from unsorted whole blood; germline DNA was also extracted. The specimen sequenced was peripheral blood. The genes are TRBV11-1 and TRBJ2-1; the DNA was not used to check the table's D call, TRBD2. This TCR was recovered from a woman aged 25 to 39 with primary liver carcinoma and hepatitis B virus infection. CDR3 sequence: CASSLVGSGTSGRNEQFF.